These T cell receptor beta chains were read from a single sample in a study of type 1 regulatory T cells. TCRdb re-analysed the reads in MiXCR, keeping a single row per CDR3 protein. The table has around 62,000 distinct CDR3 sequences, 63% seen once; the top ten hold 7.6%. Their specific antigens are unknown. The sequenced sample consisted of cultured T cells, either the whole culture or a sorted T cell fraction (not recorded which). These receptors came from a human donor in good health. CDR3s include the opening cysteine and the closing phenylalanine or tryptophan. A D gene is named only where the DNA matches it firmly. Clone size is not always given. Where it is, it says once, few, many or a class for expanded clones.

CDR3nt: TGCGCCAGCAGCTCGGGAGGGGCGAACTATGGCTACACCTTC; CDR3aa: CASSSGGANYGYTF; j_gene: TRBJ1-2; abundance: few; d_gene: NA; v_gene: TRBV5-1
CDR3nt: TGCGCCAGCAGCCAAGTGGTTGCCGGGACAGGGGTCCAAGAGACCCAGTACTTC; CDR3aa: CASSQVVAGTGVQETQYF; j_gene: TRBJ2-5; abundance: NA; d_gene: TRBD1; v_gene: TRBV4-3
CDR3nt: TGTGCCAGCAGCTCGGTCGGCAGGGGGCACGAATTGGAGCAGTACTTC; CDR3aa: CASSSVGRGHELEQYF; j_gene: TRBJ2-7; abundance: NA; d_gene: TRBD1; v_gene: TRBV7-9
CDR3nt: TGTGCCACCAGTGATTTGCACGATACGACCTCCTACAATGAGCAGTTCTTC; CDR3aa: CATSDLHDTTSYNEQFF; j_gene: TRBJ2-1; abundance: NA; d_gene: NA; v_gene: TRBV24-1
CDR3nt: TGTGCCAGCAGGACGCCGGGACAGGGGGCCGAGCAGTACTTC; CDR3aa: CASRTPGQGAEQYF; j_gene: TRBJ2-7; abundance: few; d_gene: TRBD1; v_gene: TRBV28
CDR3nt: TGCAGTGCTGGATCGACTAGTGTTGAGCAGTTCTTC; CDR3aa: CSAGSTSVEQFF; j_gene: TRBJ2-1; abundance: NA; d_gene: NA; v_gene: TRBV20-1
CDR3nt: TGTGCCAGCAACCAGGACAGGGTGAACACTGAAGCTTTCTTT; CDR3aa: CASNQDRVNTEAFF; j_gene: TRBJ1-1; abundance: NA; d_gene: TRBD1; v_gene: TRBV11-2
CDR3nt: TGTGCCAGCAGTGACGGGTTCGGGGATACGCAGTATTTT; CDR3aa: CASSDGFGDTQYF; j_gene: TRBJ2-3; abundance: few; d_gene: NA; v_gene: TRBV12-3/TRBV12-4
CDR3nt: TGTGCCAGCTCACCAGAGCGGGAGAAAGAATTTAATGAGCAGTTCTTC; CDR3aa: CASSPEREKEFNEQFF; j_gene: TRBJ2-1; abundance: NA; d_gene: TRBD2; v_gene: TRBV18
CDR3nt: TGTGCCAGCAGCCCTCAGGGGACAGGGGACTACGAGCAGTACTTC; CDR3aa: CASSPQGTGDYEQYF; j_gene: TRBJ2-7; abundance: NA; d_gene: TRBD1; v_gene: TRBV6-2/TRBV6-3
CDR3nt: TGTGCCACCAGCAGAGATGTGGCCCTCGTGGGGCCCCAGCATTTT; CDR3aa: CATSRDVALVGPQHF; j_gene: TRBJ1-5; abundance: NA; d_gene: NA; v_gene: TRBV15
CDR3nt: TGTGCCAGCAGCTTTGTGGTTAACTCTGGAAACACCATATATTTT; CDR3aa: CASSFVVNSGNTIYF; j_gene: TRBJ1-3; abundance: NA; d_gene: NA; v_gene: TRBV7-2
CDR3nt: TGTGCCAGCAGCTTGGGAACAAGTCAGCCCCAGCATTTT; CDR3aa: CASSLGTSQPQHF; j_gene: TRBJ1-5; abundance: NA; d_gene: NA; v_gene: TRBV7-2
CDR3nt: TGCGCCAGCAGCCCCCGGAGCACCGGTTTCGAGCAGTACTTC; CDR3aa: CASSPRSTGFEQYF; j_gene: TRBJ2-7; abundance: few; d_gene: NA; v_gene: TRBV4-3
CDR3nt: TGCGCCAGCAGCTTATCAGCGGGAGCCCTAGAGACCCAGTACTTC; CDR3aa: CASSLSAGALETQYF; j_gene: TRBJ2-5; abundance: few; d_gene: TRBD2; v_gene: TRBV5-1
CDR3nt: TGTGCCAGCAGCCTGGAGGGAAGCTCCTACAATGAGCAGTTCTTC; CDR3aa: CASSLEGSSYNEQFF; j_gene: TRBJ2-1; abundance: few; d_gene: NA; v_gene: TRBV4-2
CDR3nt: TGCAGTGCTAGACTAGCGGGAGAGGAGACCCAGTACTTC; CDR3aa: CSARLAGEETQYF; j_gene: TRBJ2-5; abundance: NA; d_gene: TRBD2; v_gene: TRBV20-1
CDR3nt: TGCGCCAGCAGCTTGGCCAACAGACAAGGGGAGACCCAGTACTTC; CDR3aa: CASSLANRQGETQYF; j_gene: TRBJ2-5; abundance: NA; d_gene: NA; v_gene: TRBV5-1
CDR3nt: TGCGCCAGCAGCCGACAGGGGACGGGTTTTTCCTATGGCTACACCTTC; CDR3aa: CASSRQGTGFSYGYTF; j_gene: TRBJ1-2; abundance: NA; d_gene: TRBD1; v_gene: TRBV4-3
CDR3nt: TGTGCCAGCAGCCGGGGGGGAGAGGGGAGCAATCAGCCCCAGCATTTT; CDR3aa: CASSRGGEGSNQPQHF; j_gene: TRBJ1-5; abundance: medium-sized; d_gene: NA; v_gene: TRBV5-4
CDR3nt: TGCGCCAGCAGCCAGGGAGGGCAGAGTACCGGGGAGCTGTTTTTT; CDR3aa: CASSQGGQSTGELFF; j_gene: TRBJ2-2; abundance: NA; d_gene: TRBD2; v_gene: TRBV5-1
CDR3nt: TGTGCCAGCAGCCACAACGTACAGCTCCAAGAGACCCAGTACTTC; CDR3aa: CASSHNVQLQETQYF; j_gene: TRBJ2-5; abundance: NA; d_gene: NA; v_gene: TRBV7-6
CDR3nt: TGTGCCAGCAGTTTACTCCACAGGGCCGAGCAGTACTTC; CDR3aa: CASSLLHRAEQYF; j_gene: TRBJ2-7; abundance: NA; d_gene: NA; v_gene: TRBV6-6
CDR3nt: TGTGCCAGCAGCAGGGCGAGGGAGACCCAGTACTTC; CDR3aa: CASSRARETQYF; j_gene: TRBJ2-5; abundance: NA; d_gene: NA; v_gene: TRBV7-9
CDR3nt: TGTGCCAGCAGTGAATTCATCACTTACAATGAGCAGTTCTTC; CDR3aa: CASSEFITYNEQFF; j_gene: TRBJ2-1; abundance: NA; d_gene: NA; v_gene: TRBV25-1
CDR3nt: TGTGCCTCAGCTGTGATTAACACCGGGGAGCTGTTTTTT; CDR3aa: CASAVINTGELFF; j_gene: TRBJ2-2; abundance: few; d_gene: NA; v_gene: TRBV30
CDR3nt: TGTGCCAGCAGTCCTGATGTACTAGCGGGAAGACACAATGAGCAGTTCTTC; CDR3aa: CASSPDVLAGRHNEQFF; j_gene: TRBJ2-1; abundance: NA; d_gene: TRBD2; v_gene: TRBV27
CDR3nt: TGTGCCAGCACCGTCACCCGGAACACTGAAGCTTTCTTT; CDR3aa: CASTVTRNTEAFF; j_gene: TRBJ1-1; abundance: NA; d_gene: NA; v_gene: TRBV6-6
CDR3nt: TGTGCCAGCAGCCCGACTAGCTGGAACACCGGGGAGCTGTTTTTT; CDR3aa: CASSPTSWNTGELFF; j_gene: TRBJ2-2; abundance: NA; d_gene: TRBD2; v_gene: TRBV6-2/TRBV6-3
CDR3nt: TGTGCCAGCAGCAACGACGGGAAAGGAGTAGAGACCCAGTACTTC; CDR3aa: CASSNDGKGVETQYF; j_gene: TRBJ2-5; abundance: NA; d_gene: NA; v_gene: TRBV9
CDR3nt: TGCGCCAGCAGGTCGACTAGTATCTACAATGAGCAGTTCTTC; CDR3aa: CASRSTSIYNEQFF; j_gene: TRBJ2-1; abundance: NA; d_gene: NA; v_gene: TRBV5-1
CDR3nt: TGTGCCATCACAGAACTGATGAACACTGAAGCTTTCTTT; CDR3aa: CAITELMNTEAFF; j_gene: TRBJ1-1; abundance: NA; d_gene: NA; v_gene: TRBV10-3
CDR3nt: TGTGCCAGCAGCCCTCACGACAGGGGAAGGACTGAAGCTTTCTTT; CDR3aa: CASSPHDRGRTEAFF; j_gene: TRBJ1-1; abundance: NA; d_gene: TRBD1; v_gene: TRBV9
CDR3nt: TGCGCCAGCAGCTTGGGGACGCAAACCCCCTACAATGAGCAGTTCTTC; CDR3aa: CASSLGTQTPYNEQFF; j_gene: TRBJ2-1; abundance: NA; d_gene: NA; v_gene: TRBV5-1
CDR3nt: TGTGCCAGCCGGAGAGGGCACAGTTCGGACGAGCAGTACTTC; CDR3aa: CASRRGHSSDEQYF; j_gene: TRBJ2-7; abundance: NA; d_gene: NA; v_gene: TRBV6-5
CDR3nt: TGCGCCAGCAGCACTCGACTAGCGACCGGAGGGGAGACCCAGTACTTC; CDR3aa: CASSTRLATGGETQYF; j_gene: TRBJ2-5; abundance: NA; d_gene: TRBD2; v_gene: TRBV5-1
CDR3nt: TGTGCCAGCAGCCCAAGGATCGGGCGGGAGATCGGGGAGCTGTTTTTT; CDR3aa: CASSPRIGREIGELFF; j_gene: TRBJ2-2; abundance: NA; d_gene: TRBD2; v_gene: TRBV7-6
CDR3nt: TGTGCCAGCAGCGTGGACAGGGTCAATGGCTACACCTTC; CDR3aa: CASSVDRVNGYTF; j_gene: TRBJ1-2; abundance: few; d_gene: TRBD1; v_gene: TRBV2
CDR3nt: TGTGCCAGCAGCGCCCGGGACAGCCTTTACACCGGGGAGCTGTTTTTT; CDR3aa: CASSARDSLYTGELFF; j_gene: TRBJ2-2; abundance: NA; d_gene: TRBD1; v_gene: TRBV9
CDR3nt: TGTGCCAGCAGCACCAGGGGGCTTAGCACTGAAGCTTTCTTT; CDR3aa: CASSTRGLSTEAFF; j_gene: TRBJ1-1; abundance: once; d_gene: TRBD1; v_gene: TRBV6-1
CDR3nt: TGCAGCGTTGACCCGTTCGAGGGAGGGCCTCCGGATACGCAGTATTTT; CDR3aa: CSVDPFEGGPPDTQYF; j_gene: TRBJ2-3; abundance: few; d_gene: TRBD2; v_gene: TRBV29-1
CDR3nt: TGTGCCAGCTCACCACAAGGCGGGGGCCGCTCCTACAATGAGCAGTTCTTC; CDR3aa: CASSPQGGGRSYNEQFF; j_gene: TRBJ2-1; abundance: few; d_gene: NA; v_gene: TRBV18